These 9 T cell receptor beta chains originate from one sample sequenced in a study of tumour-infiltrating T cells in Burkitt lymphoma. This table comes from immunoSEQ multiplex PCR, and its TCRdb copy is limited to in-frame clones, with some not included. The sample contains tens of thousands of clones, around a third of which appear only once. The sequencing input was tumor tissue. These receptors all stem from a human donor with Burkitt lymphoma.

This clone was recorded a few times. The chain has TRBV13 and TRBJ2-7; D unclear. This CDR3 contains 15 residues. V was trimmed by 1 base and J by 0 bases, leaving 10 bases between them. Germline V CDR1 and CDR2: PRHDT, FYEKMQ (reference sequence). This CDR3 reads CASSLAPTGSYEQYF. The CDR3, as DNA: TGTGCCAGCAGCTTAGCCCCTACGGGCTCCTACGAGCAGTACTTC.

This sequence joins TRBV21-1 and TRBJ2-5. TRBV21-1 is a documented pseudogene. The CDR3 covers 12 residues. This chain's CDR3 is CASSVVQETQYF. As DNA, the CDR3 is TGTGCCAGCAGCGTTGTCCAAGAGACCCAGTACTTC.

The V call is TRBV30, the J call TRBJ1-2; D is possibly TRBD1 (5 bases). The CDR3 extends over 11 amino acids. V lost 4 bases and J lost 8, with 11 bases in between. From germline, CDR1 is GTSNPN and CDR2 SVGIG (reference sequence). CDR3 DNA: TGTGCCTGGAATGAGAGGGGCGGCTACACCTTC. It translates to CAWNERGGYTF.

The V gene is TRBV6-6, the J gene TRBJ1-5; D not resolved. CDR1 is MNHNY, CDR2 SVGAGI, per germline (reference sequence). Deletions cut 4 bases from V and 6 bases from J, with 13 bases between. This CDR3 region has 14 residues. CDR3 coding DNA: TGTGCCAGCAGTTTTAAAATCGGTGTTCAGCCCCAGCATTTT. Translation gives CASSFKIGVQPQHF.

The chain links TRBV21-1 to TRBJ1-4. TRBV21-1 is termed a pseudogene. This CDR3 region has 10 residues. The DNA of the CDR3 is TGTGCCAGCAGCAAGGGAGGGTCGTTTTTT. It specifies CASSKGGSFF.

The V call is TRBV5-1, the J call TRBJ2-1; 13 bases match TRBD2. The CDR3 covers 15 residues. Germline CDR1 and CDR2: SGHRS and YFSETQ. The J segment lost 8 bases and the V segment lost 7 bases, leaving 9 bases of the junction unmatched. The CDR3 bases are TGCGCCAGCCACCTAACTAGCGGGGGGGCAGATGAGCAGTTCTTC. This translates into CASHLTSGGADEQFF.

V gene TRBV4-3 combines with J gene TRBJ1-4; D is uncertain. Germline V gene sequence: CDR1 LGHNA, CDR2 YSLEER. The CDR3 has 15 amino acids. The V end lost 0 bases, the J end lost 5 bases, and 10 bases lay between the germline ends. The CDR3 here is CASSQDLTVNEKLFF. CDR3 coding DNA: TGCGCCAGCAGCCAAGATCTTACAGTGAATGAAAAACTGTTTTTT.

In this sample, this clone turned up many times. The chain is built from TRBV7-9 and TRBJ1-1; D is perhaps TRBD1 (6 bases). CDR3 length: 11 amino acids. The germline V gene has CDR1 SEHNR and CDR2 FQNEAQ (reference sequence). Trimming took 5 bases from V and 7 from J, leaving 8 bases between them. The CDR3 bases are TGTGCCAGCAGCCTGGACAGTGAAGCTTTCTTT. Translating gives CASSLDSEAFF.

Only a few counts were recorded for this clone. The chain uses TRBV18 and TRBJ1-2; D is possibly TRBD1 (6 bases). The V end lost 3 bases, the J end lost 4 bases, and 9 bases lay between the germline ends. Germline CDR1 reads KGHSH; CDR2 reads LQKENI. The CDR3 runs 13 residues. DNA for the CDR3: TGTGCCAGCTCACCGGGGGCCTCCTATGGCTACACCTTC. Amino acid sequence: CASSPGASYGYTF. Using reference TRBV18 and TRBJ1-2 for the parts outside the CDR3, the full variable domain is NAGVMQNPRHLVRRRGQEARLRCSPMKGHSHVYWYRQLPEEGLKFMVYLQKENIIDESGMPKERFSAEFPKEGPSILRIQQVVRGDSAAYFCASSPGASYGYTFGSGTRLTVV.